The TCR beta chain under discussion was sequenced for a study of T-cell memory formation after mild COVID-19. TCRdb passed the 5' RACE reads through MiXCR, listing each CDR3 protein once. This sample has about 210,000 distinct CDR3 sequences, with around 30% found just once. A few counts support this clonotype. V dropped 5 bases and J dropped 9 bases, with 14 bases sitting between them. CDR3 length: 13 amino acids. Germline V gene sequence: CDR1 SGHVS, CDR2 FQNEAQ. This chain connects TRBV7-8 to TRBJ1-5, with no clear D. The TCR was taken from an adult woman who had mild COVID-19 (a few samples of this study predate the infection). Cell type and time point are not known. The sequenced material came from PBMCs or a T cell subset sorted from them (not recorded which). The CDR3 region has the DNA TGTGCCAGCAGCCGAACAATATCAGGGCCCCAGCATTTT. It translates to CASSRTISGPQHF.